The 26 T cell receptor beta chains listed next were all sequenced from one sample in a study of blood T cell repertoires in COVID-19. The method was immunoSEQ multiplex PCR; TCRdb's version includes in-frame clones alone and lacks a portion of them. The table records about 280,000 clones, 75% to 90% of them present only once. Sequencing was performed on peripheral blood. These TCRs come from a woman aged 45-65 years who had recovered from COVID-19.

The gene calls are TRBV11-2 and TRBJ1-2; 9 bases match TRBD1. The CDR3 length is 13 residues. Germline CDR1 and CDR2: SGHAT and FQNNGV. The J segment lost 12 bases and the V segment lost 3 bases, leaving 8 bases of the junction unmatched. This chain's CDR3 is CASSLIGQGRNTF. The CDR3 coding sequence is TGTGCCAGCAGCTTGATAGGACAGGGGAGGAACACCTTC.

The chain recombines TRBV11-3 with TRBJ1-1; D remains unclear. Germline V gives CDR1 SGHNT, CDR2 YENEEA. V was pared by 0 bases and J by 6 bases, with 11 bases between. CDR3 size: 14 residues. The CDR3 spells CASSLDPVSAEAFF. The DNA of the CDR3 is TGTGCCAGCAGCTTAGATCCGGTCTCCGCTGAAGCTTTCTTT.

The chain is built from TRBV7-2 and TRBJ2-3; 7 bases line up with TRBD2. CDR3 length: 15 amino acids. CDR1 is SGHTA, CDR2 FQGNSA, per germline. V was pared by 3 bases and J by 2 bases, with 5 bases of the junction left unmatched. CDR3 residues: CASSFLGGTTDTQYF. The CDR3 DNA reads as TGTGCCAGCAGCTTCCTGGGAGGGACCACAGATACGCAGTATTTT.

The chain uses TRBV14 and TRBJ2-7; TRBD2 matches 10 bases. The CDR3 extends over 14 amino acids. Losses at the gene ends were 6 bases for V and 4 bases for J; bases not matched to a gene: 6. Germline CDR1 reads SGHDN; CDR2 reads FVKESK. This CDR3 reads CASRKSGGGYEQYF. The CDR3 DNA sequence: TGTGCCAGCAGAAAAAGCGGGGGGGGTTACGAGCAGTACTTC.

The V gene is TRBV4-1, the J gene TRBJ1-4; D possibly corresponds to TRBD1 (6 bases). Trimming removed 0 bases at V and 3 bases at J, with 11 bases between. In germline, CDR1 is MGHRA, CDR2 YSYEKL. The CDR3 consists of 16 residues. In nucleotides, the CDR3 is TGCGCCAGCAGCCAAGACTACAGGGCTTCTAATGAAAAACTGTTTTTT. Amino acid sequence: CASSQDYRASNEKLFF.

This chain joins TRBV2 and TRBJ2-6, with TRBD2 as a possible D gene (7 bases). Germline assignment: CDR1 SNHLY and CDR2 FYNNEI. V lost 8 bases and J lost 4, with 15 bases in between. The CDR3 spans 15 residues. The CDR3 nucleotides are TGTGCCAGCGGCAGGGGAGGGTCAGGGGCCAACGTCCTGACTTTC. This sequence encodes CASGRGGSGANVLTF.

The chain is built from TRBV4-3 and TRBJ1-6; D call uncertain. This CDR3 contains 14 residues. V was shortened by 1 base and J by 5 bases, with 6 bases between the two germline ends. CDR1 is LGHNA, CDR2 YSLEER, per germline. As DNA, the CDR3 is TGCGCCAGCAGCCAAGTGGCGGATAATTCACCCCTCCACTTT. Protein sequence: CASSQVADNSPLHF.

The V call is TRBV2, the J call TRBJ2-5; 7 bases are shared with TRBD1. The trim removed 6 bases at V and 5 bases at J, leaving 6 bases unmatched. CDR3 length equals 13 residues. CDR1 and CDR2 from the germline V gene are SNHLY and FYNNEI. CDR3 region: CASRGTVGETQYF. The CDR3 coding sequence is TGTGCCAGCAGGGGGACAGTGGGTGAGACCCAGTACTTC.

This clone was observed once. CDR3 protein: CASSIRTRLQGEQFF. CDR3 bases: TGTGCCAGCAGCATCAGAACTAGGCTACAGGGTGAGCAGTTCTTC. The chain employs TRBV6-5 and TRBJ2-1; a possible D gene is TRBD1 (6 bases). Per germline, CDR1 MNHEY and CDR2 SVGAGI. Trimming shortened V by 6 bases and J by 9 bases, and 21 bases separated the two germline ends. The CDR3 length is 15 residues.

This chain uses TRBV18 with TRBJ2-2; 15 bases are shared with TRBD2. This CDR3 is built from 22 residues. V lost 2 bases to trimming and J lost 5 bases; unmatched junction nucleotides: 18. Germline V CDR1 and CDR2: KGHSH, LQKENI. Here the CDR3 reads CASSPKGSRTSGRAYLTGELFF. CDR3 nucleotide sequence: TGTGCCAGCTCACCAAAGGGATCGCGGACTAGCGGGAGGGCCTATCTGACCGGGGAGCTGTTTTTT. The whole variable domain, remainder taken from reference TRBV18 and TRBJ2-2, is NAGVMQNPRHLVRRRGQEARLRCSPMKGHSHVYWYRQLPEEGLKFMVYLQKENIIDESGMPKERFSAEFPKEGPSILRIQQVVRGDSAAYFCASSPKGSRTSGRAYLTGELFFGEGSRLTVL.

The V and J genes are TRBV7-2 and TRBJ1-2; perhaps TRBD1 as D (6 bases). Trimming pared 5 bases from V and 7 bases from J, leaving 23 bases between. The V gene's germline CDR1 is SGHTA and CDR2 FQGNSA. The CDR3 sequence is 16 residues long. The DNA of the CDR3 is TGTGCCAGCAGCATCCGTCTCGGGGACATATTGAGTGGCTACACCTTC. This encodes CASSIRLGDILSGYTF.

V gene TRBV28 combines with J gene TRBJ1-6; D possibly corresponds to TRBD1 (6 bases). The germline V and J ends were trimmed by 4 bases and 14 bases, with 18 bases remaining between them. Germline V gene lookup returns CDR1 MDHEN and CDR2 SYDVKM. The CDR3 consists of 14 residues. The CDR3 protein is CASSSAGVEKALHF. CDR3 bases: TGTGCCAGCAGTTCCGCAGGGGTCGAAAAGGCCCTCCACTTT.

The J gene is TRBJ2-7, the V gene TRBV19; no clear D gene. CDR3 size: 14 residues. Per germline, CDR1 LNHDA and CDR2 SQIVND (reference sequence). V was clipped by 5 bases and J by 2 bases, with 13 bases between them. CDR3: CASSPRWATYEQYF. The CDR3 bases are TGTGCCAGTAGTCCCCGTTGGGCAACCTACGAGCAGTACTTC.

This sequence joins TRBV3-1 (or the pseudogene TRBV3-2) and TRBJ1-6; D is ambiguous. The CDR3 has 15 residues. V lost 2 bases, J lost 4 bases, and 9 bases lay in between. Germline values: CDR1 LGHDT, CDR2 YNNKEL (reference sequence). The CDR3 loop reads CASSQYRDYNSPLHF. DNA for the CDR3: TGTGCCAGCAGCCAATATCGAGATTATAATTCACCCCTCCACTTT.

This sequence joins TRBV19 and TRBJ2-1; 8 nucleotides line up with TRBD1. Germline CDR1 and CDR2: LNHDA and SQIVND (reference sequence). After removal of 6 bases from V and 1 base from J, the junction contained 5 bases not matched to a gene. The CDR3 spans 15 residues. CDR3 in amino acids: CASRTTGGSYNEQFF. DNA for the CDR3: TGTGCCAGTAGAACAACAGGGGGATCCTACAATGAGCAGTTCTTC.

The chain employs TRBV4-1 and TRBJ2-2; the match to TRBD2 covers 10 bases. CDR3 length equals 17 residues. The germline V gene encodes CDR1 MGHRA and CDR2 YSYEKL. Germline trimming cut 1 base from V and 7 bases from J; bases unmatched to any gene: 9. Written as DNA, the CDR3 is TGCGCCAGCAGCCAAGTTCCTAGCGGGGGTGTCATCGGGGAGCTGTTTTTT. Translation: CASSQVPSGGVIGELFF.

The rearrangement links TRBV29-1 to TRBJ1-2; 9 positions match TRBD1. Per germline, CDR1 SQVTM and CDR2 ANQGSEA. Trimming at V came to 5 bases and at J to 5 bases, leaving 9 bases not matched to a gene. This CDR3 contains 14 residues. The CDR3 loop is CSVIAQTGGYGYTF. The CDR3 coding sequence is TGCAGCGTTATAGCGCAGACAGGGGGATATGGCTACACCTTC.

The V and J genes are TRBV6-5 and TRBJ1-1, with TRBD1 as a possible D gene (5 bases). Germline CDR1 MNHEY, CDR2 SVGAGI. This CDR3 contains 13 residues. V lost 4 bases and J 3 bases, leaving 9 bases between the germline ends. The CDR3 sequence is CASSLDSYTEAFF. In DNA form, the CDR3 reads TGTGCCAGCAGTTTAGACAGTTACACTGAAGCTTTCTTT.

This rearrangement joins TRBV11-2 to TRBJ1-4, with 8 bases aligning to TRBD1. Per germline, CDR1 SGHAT and CDR2 FQNNGV. Trimming removed 5 bases from V and 4 bases from J; junction bases left unmatched: 6. The CDR3 consists of 15 residues. CDR3 amino acids: CASSPRTGNNEKLFF. CDR3 bases: TGTGCCAGCAGCCCCAGGACAGGGAATAATGAAAAACTGTTTTTT.

The chain is built from TRBV6-1 and TRBJ2-7; 7 bases are shared with TRBD2. Per germline, CDR1 MNHNS and CDR2 SASEGT. This CDR3 spans 15 amino acids. Trimming took 3 bases from V and 2 from J; bases not matched to a gene: 7. The CDR3 spells CASSEGGSIPYEQYF. As DNA, the CDR3 is TGTGCCAGCAGTGAGGGCGGGAGCATTCCCTACGAGCAGTACTTC.

The chain links TRBV5-1 to TRBJ2-7; TRBD1 might be the D (5 bases). CDR1 is SGHRS, CDR2 YFSETQ, per germline. The CDR3 covers 12 residues. V gave up 3 bases and J gave up 6 bases, with 10 bases separating them. The CDR3 DNA follows: TGCGCCAGCAGCTGGAGACAGAGCGAGCAGTACTTC. This translates into CASSWRQSEQYF.

Here the CDR3 reads CASSRESGQLGYEQYF. CDR3 nucleotides: TGTGCCAGCAGCAGGGAATCGGGACAGCTCGGGTACGAGCAGTACTTC. The gene calls are TRBV5-4 and TRBJ2-7; TRBD1 agrees at 7 bases. Per germline, CDR1 SGHNT and CDR2 YYREEE (reference sequence). V trimming: 4 bases; J trimming: 4 bases; junction bases outside the gene matches: 14. The CDR3 runs 16 residues.

V and J are TRBV10-2 and TRBJ2-1; D uncertain. Trimming took off 10 bases at V and 6 bases at J, with 7 bases between the two ends. Germline V gives CDR1 WSHSY, CDR2 SAAADI. CDR3 length: 10 residues. The DNA for the CDR3 is TGCGCCACTCAGGCCAATGAGCAGTTCTTC. Its translation: CATQANEQFF.

This chain joins TRBV29-1 and TRBJ2-3, with D possibly being TRBD2 (6 bases). V lost 2 bases to trimming and J lost 3 bases, with 9 bases between them. CDR3 length: 13 amino acids. The germline V gene encodes CDR1 SQVTM and CDR2 ANQGSEA. The CDR3, as DNA: TGCAGCGTTGAACGAGGAGGGACAGATACGCAGTATTTT. Protein: CSVERGGTDTQYF.

The V call is TRBV11-2, the J call TRBJ2-5; possible D gene TRBD1, 7 bases. V was clipped by 0 bases and J by 6 bases, with 11 bases between them. CDR3 length: 14 amino acids. Germline loops: CDR1 SGHAT, CDR2 FQNNGV. The CDR3, as DNA: TGTGCCAGCAGCTTAGACCAGGGGGGACAGACCCAGTACTTC. Translated, it gives CASSLDQGGQTQYF.

J is TRBJ2-5 and V is TRBV24-1; the D is unclear. The CDR3 consists of 12 residues. CDR1 and CDR2 (germline): KGHDR, SFDVKD. V shed 0 bases and J shed 7 bases, with 5 bases lying between them. Written as DNA, the CDR3 is TGTGCCACCAGTGATTTGATCGGGACCCAGTACTTC. This gives the protein CATSDLIGTQYF.